This T cell receptor (beta chain) originates from a study of identical twins. Study conclusions and caveats: The study based its conclusions on cross-sectional statistical analysis and did not follow the same donors. Out-of-frame alpha sequences common to twins exhibited an excess of low generation probability. Insertion counts were lower in abundant cord blood beta clonotypes, a trend that memory repertoires did not show.

As to this clonotype: Antigen: not known.

Each CDR3 protein is one row after TCRdb ran MiXCR on the 5' RACE reads. The data hold about 900,000 distinct CDR3 sequences, with approximately 13% observed a single time. This CDR3 is built from 14 residues. The ends were cut back, 4 bases at V and 7 bases at J, with 15 bases in the middle. The germline V gene encodes CDR1 SGHRS and CDR2 YFSETQ. This sample was shared with a second study, whose subject was yellow fever vaccine responses in identical twins. That source notes: On the reported evidence, twins' vaccine T cell responses seemed partly convergent and partly personalized.

V gene TRBV5-1 combines with J gene TRBJ1-5; tentative D call: TRBD1 (6 bases). The sequenced sample was PBMCs. This clonotype originated in a woman aged 18-29 years in good health. The CDR3 region is CASSREGGNQPQHF. CDR3 coding DNA: TGCGCCAGCAGCCGGGAGGGGGGGAACCAGCCCCAGCATTTT. Using reference TRBV5-1 and TRBJ1-5 for the parts outside the CDR3, the full variable domain is KAGVTQTPRYLIKTRGQQVTLSCSPISGHRSVSWYQQTPGQGLQFLFEYFSETQRNKGNFPGRFSGRQFSNSRSEMNVSTLELGDSALYLCASSREGGNQPQHFGDGTRLSIL.